A selection of T cell receptor beta chains follows, all from one sample in a study of shared clonotypes between healthy human individuals. Only in-frame clones appear in the TCRdb table, and some are missing; sequencing was by immunoSEQ multiplex PCR. The profile shows approximately 2.5 million clones, approximately 90% of them singletons. The sequenced sample was naive CD4+ T cells sorted from blood. The receptors were gathered from a man aged 18 to 30 in good health. CDR3s include the opening cysteine and the closing phenylalanine or tryptophan. D genes are given only for firm matches. Size is omitted from some rows. Given values are once, few, many or a class for expanded clones.

D	V	size	J	CDR3	DNA
TRBD1	TRBV6-6	.	TRBJ1-2	CASSRTGAHGYTF	TGTGCCAGCAGCAGGACAGGAGCCCATGGCTACACCTTC
TRBD1	TRBV6-1	.	TRBJ2-5	CASSGVTGWGKETQYF	TGTGCCAGCAGTGGCGTGACAGGGTGGGGGAAAGAGACCCAGTACTTC
.	TRBV6-6	.	TRBJ1-5	CASTKLTLGNQPQHF	TGTGCCAGCACCAAACTCACCTTGGGCAATCAGCCCCAGCATTTT
.	TRBV28	.	TRBJ1-1	CASSLEAWATEAFF	TGTGCCAGCAGTTTAGAGGCTTGGGCCACTGAAGCTTTCTTT
TRBD1	TRBV5-5	.	TRBJ1-6	CASSLGPAGQGISPLHF	TGTGCCAGCAGCTTGGGACCTGCAGGACAGGGGATCTCACCCCTCCACTTT
TRBD2	TRBV11-3	.	TRBJ2-3	CASSQRGGLAMTDTQYF	TGTGCCAGCAGCCAACGAGGGGGACTAGCGATGACAGATACGCAGTATTTT
.	TRBV18	few	TRBJ1-4	CASSPPGQGFGEKLFF	TGTGCCAGCTCACCACCGGGGCAGGGATTTGGTGAAAAACTGTTTTTT
.	TRBV5-4	.	TRBJ2-1	CASSSGAYNEQFF	TGTGCCAGCAGCTCGGGGGCCTACAATGAGCAGTTCTTC
.	TRBV5-1	.	TRBJ1-1	CASRQGTDTEAFF	TGCGCCAGCAGACAAGGGACTGACACTGAAGCTTTCTTT
.	TRBV20-1	.	TRBJ2-3	CSAPRGDTQYF	TGCAGTGCCCCTAGGGGAGATACGCAGTATTTT
.	TRBV30	.	TRBJ1-5	CAWSAGSGQPQHF	TGTGCCTGGAGTGCGGGAAGTGGACAGCCCCAGCATTTT
.	TRBV2	.	TRBJ1-1	CASSIDTEAFF	TGTGCCAGCAGTATTGATACTGAAGCTTTCTTT
.	TRBV20-1	.	TRBJ1-4	CSAWWREKLFF	TGCAGTGCCTGGTGGCGTGAAAAACTGTTTTTT
TRBD1	TRBV5-1	.	TRBJ2-7	CASSLVAGGSEQYF	TGCGCCAGCAGCTTGGTGGCAGGGGGCAGCGAGCAGTACTTC
.	TRBV5-1	.	TRBJ2-1	CASSPRQLNNNEQFF	TGCGCCAGCAGCCCGAGACAGCTAAACAACAATGAGCAGTTCTTC
TRBD1	TRBV5-4	.	TRBJ2-1	CASSFPQGGNNEQFF	TGTGCCAGCAGCTTCCCACAGGGGGGAAACAATGAGCAGTTCTTC
TRBD1	TRBV2	few	TRBJ1-4	CASRAGQGSEKLFF	TGTGCCAGCAGGGCGGGACAGGGCAGTGAAAAACTGTTTTTT
TRBD1	TRBV30	once	TRBJ2-2	CAWRNPGQVTGELFF	TGTGCCTGGAGAAACCCGGGACAGGTCACCGGGGAGCTGTTTTTT